A single sample is the source of the 25 T cell receptor beta chains below, sequenced in a study of blood T cells in healthy people across ages. With a J-beta primer mix and a sample-barcoded 5' primer, a second PCR ran about 7 to 11 cycles. From the 5' RACE reads, TCRdb called clonotypes with MiXCR, one entry per CDR3 protein. The sample includes around 790,000 distinct CDR3 sequences, under 45% of them seen just once. The sample comprised blood. The receptors were gathered from a man aged 60 to 69 in good health.

This clonotype was detected once. The chain recombines TRBV20-1 with TRBJ2-1, with D perhaps matching TRBD1 (5 bases). Germline V gene lookup returns CDR1 DFQATT and CDR2 SNEGSKA (reference sequence). This CDR3 is built from 14 residues. With 1 base removed from V and 10 bases from J, the gap between germline ends came to 17 bases. The CDR3 sequence: CSARGPDSFYEQFF. For the CDR3, the DNA is TGCAGTGCTAGAGGACCCGACAGCTTCTACGAGCAGTTCTTC.

CDR3 amino acids: CASSLMRGEKLFF. The CDR3, as DNA: TGTGCCAGCAGCTTAATGCGTGGGGAAAAACTGTTTTTT. The chain employs TRBV7-2 and TRBJ1-4; D is undetermined. CDR1 and CDR2 (germline): SGHTA, FQGNSA. V lost 2 bases and J lost 8, with 9 bases in between. The length of the CDR3 is 13 residues.

This clonotype was detected a few times. The chain links TRBV7-6 to TRBJ2-5; D gene unclear. Germline V gene lookup returns CDR1 SGHVS and CDR2 FNYEAQ. Between the trimmed V and J ends, which lost 0 bases and 0 bases, there was a span of 8 bases. This CDR3 is 15 amino acids long. CDR3 sequence: CASSLAGGHQETQYF. Here the CDR3 DNA reads TGTGCCAGCAGCTTAGCTGGCGGACACCAAGAGACCCAGTACTTC.

The chain uses TRBV5-5 and TRBJ2-5; 7 bases line up with TRBD1. J gave up 1 base and V 6 bases, and 3 bases lay outside the gene matches. The CDR3 has 13 residues. Per the germline V gene, CDR1 is SGHKS and CDR2 is YYEKEE (reference sequence). CDR3 in amino acids: CASKTGSQETQYF. DNA of the CDR3: TGTGCCAGCAAGACAGGGAGCCAAGAGACCCAGTACTTC.

The chain has TRBV6-1 and TRBJ1-1; D remains ambiguous. V was pared by 2 bases and J by 11 bases, with 18 bases between. CDR1 is MNHNS and CDR2 is SASEGT in the germline V gene. The CDR3 contains 14 residues. The CDR3 nucleotides read TGTGCCAGCAGTGAATCAAATAAATTCGCGGTGGCTTTCTTT. This translates into CASSESNKFAVAFF.

This clonotype turned up a few times. The rearrangement joins TRBV6-5 to TRBJ2-7, with D hard to call. V was pared by 6 bases and J by 5 bases, with 11 bases between. This CDR3 contains 12 residues. Looked up from germline, CDR1 is MNHEY and CDR2 is SVGAGI. This CDR3 is CASSSARNEQYF. In DNA form, the CDR3 reads TGTGCCAGCAGCTCCGCCAGAAACGAGCAGTACTTC.

This clonotype was seen a handful of times. The chain carries TRBV3-1 and TRBJ2-1; TRBD1 agrees at 7 bases. Gene TRBJ2-7 matches the end of the DNA better, so the J call may be wrong. The CDR3 spans 15 residues. Per the germline V gene, CDR1 is LGHDT and CDR2 is YNNKEL (reference sequence). In nucleotides, the CDR3 is TGTGCCAGCAGCCAGGAGCCGGGACAGTACAATGAGCAGTACTTC. Amino acids: CASSQEPGQYNEQYF.

This clonotype was counted a few times. The chain employs TRBV7-2 and TRBJ2-1; 7 nucleotides align to TRBD2. Germline V gene lookup returns CDR1 SGHTA and CDR2 FQGNSA. The CDR3 is made up of 14 amino acids. With 5 bases clipped from V and 7 bases from J, the junction kept 8 bases outside the gene matches. The CDR3 nucleotides read TGTGCCAGCAGCCTGCAGCGGGGCGGGAATGAGCAGTTCTTC. This translates into CASSLQRGGNEQFF.

This clonotype came up many times. The chain uses TRBV10-3 and TRBJ2-5; 8 bases line up with TRBD2. The CDR3 sequence is 13 residues long. Unmatched junction bases numbered 7, after V lost 8 bases and J lost 5 bases. Germline V gene sequence: CDR1 ENHRY, CDR2 SYGVKD. The DNA of the CDR3 is TGTGCCATCGGCGGCGGGGGGTCGGAGACCCAGTACTTC. Protein sequence: CAIGGGGSETQYF.

V usage is TRBV7-2 and J usage is TRBJ2-7; perhaps TRBD2 as D (5 bases). Germline CDR1 and CDR2: SGHTA and FQGNSA. V lost 1 base and J lost 5, with 18 bases in between. The CDR3 consists of 16 residues. In DNA form, the CDR3 reads TGTGCCAGCAGCTTAGGGAACCCGGGAAGATCGGACGAGCAGTACTTC. This encodes CASSLGNPGRSDEQYF.

The CDR3: CASSSRRTGISDEQYF. DNA of the CDR3: TGCGCCAGCAGCTCTAGAAGGACAGGGATTAGCGACGAGCAGTACTTC. V is TRBV5-1 and J is TRBJ2-7; TRBD1 aligns across 8 bases. This CDR3 has 16 amino acids. J gave up 5 bases and V 3 bases, and 13 bases lay outside the gene matches. The V gene's germline CDR1 is SGHRS and CDR2 YFSETQ.

The chain is built from TRBV2 and TRBJ1-2; 7 nucleotides line up with TRBD1. The CDR3 is 14 amino acids. The V gene end was trimmed by 6 bases and the J gene end by 4 bases; junction bases not matched to a gene: 8. Germline V gene sequence: CDR1 SNHLY, CDR2 FYNNEI. The CDR3 DNA reads TGTGCCAGCAGGATGACAGGGAAGCCCTATGGCTACACCTTC. Translation: CASRMTGKPYGYTF.

V is TRBV3-1 and J is TRBJ2-7; TRBD2 matches 15 bases. The length of the CDR3 is 17 residues. Unmatched junction bases numbered 4, after V lost 1 base and J lost 3 bases. Germline V gene lookup returns CDR1 LGHDT and CDR2 YNNKEL (reference sequence). In DNA, the CDR3 is TGTGCCAGCAGCCAAGCCCCGGGACTAGCGGGGGGCTACGAGCAGTACTTC. Amino acids: CASSQAPGLAGGYEQYF.

This clonotype was counted between two and nine times. The V gene is TRBV6-6, the J gene TRBJ1-6; maybe TRBD1 (5 bases). The germline V gene has CDR1 MNHNY and CDR2 SVGAGI (reference sequence). Trimming left V 0 bases short and J 6 bases short, with 9 bases between. The CDR3 contains 15 residues. The CDR3: CASSYSQGFNSPLHF. The CDR3 DNA is TGTGCCAGCAGTTACTCGCAGGGTTTTAATTCACCCCTCCACTTT.

This rearrangement joins TRBV3-1 to TRBJ1-6, with D uncertain. CDR1 and CDR2 from the germline V gene are LGHDT and YNNKEL (reference sequence). The CDR3 extends over 14 amino acids. V was cut by 0 bases and J by 9 bases, with 9 bases left in between. The CDR3 reads CASSQDWAVSPLHF. CDR3 sequence (DNA): TGTGCCAGCAGCCAAGATTGGGCAGTTTCACCCCTCCACTTT.

The chain links TRBV4-3 to TRBJ1-6; D gene ambiguous. The germline V gene has CDR1 LGHNA and CDR2 YSLEER. V lost 4 bases, J lost 8 bases, and 18 bases lay in between. The CDR3 is made up of 16 amino acids. CDR3 bases: TGCGCCAGCAGCCGAAGTCGGGATTCCTCATATTCACCCCTCCACTTT. Translating gives CASSRSRDSSYSPLHF.

This clonotype was found a few times. CDR3 in DNA: TGTGCCAGCAGTTCCGGTGGTTTGGGCGAGACCCAGTACTTC. Translation gives CASSSGGLGETQYF. This sequence joins TRBV6-6 and TRBJ2-5; unclear D gene. Germline V lookup: CDR1 MNHNY, CDR2 SVGAGI (reference sequence). The CDR3 sequence is 14 residues long. Trimming pared 4 bases from V and 5 bases from J, leaving 14 bases between.

This chain links TRBV7-6 with TRBJ1-4, with D unclear. The CDR3 loop spans 15 amino acids. The germline V and J ends were trimmed by 5 bases and 7 bases, with 17 bases remaining between them. Germline loops: CDR1 SGHVS, CDR2 FNYEAQ. The CDR3, as DNA: TGTGCCAGCAGCGCCGTAGCGGGAGATTTTGAAAAACTGTTTTTT. Residues: CASSAVAGDFEKLFF.

CDR3 protein: CASSQSTGLWGEAFF. DNA for the CDR3: TGTGCCAGCAGTCAATCAACCGGGCTCTGGGGTGAAGCTTTCTTT. The V call is TRBV6-6, the J call TRBJ1-1; D unresolved. Germline loops: CDR1 MNHNY, CDR2 SVGAGI (reference sequence). This CDR3 comprises 15 residues. The ends were cut back, 5 bases at V and 7 bases at J, with 20 bases in the middle.

This sequence joins TRBV20-1 and TRBJ1-6, with TRBD1 as a possible D gene (5 bases). The CDR3 is 12 amino acids. The V gene lost 1 base and the J gene lost 7 bases, with 5 bases spanning the gap. Germline V CDR1 and CDR2: DFQATT, SNEGSKA (reference sequence). The CDR3 sequence: CSARGGNSPLHF. The CDR3 bases are TGCAGTGCTAGAGGGGGGAATTCACCCCTCCACTTT.

The chain carries TRBV5-1 and TRBJ2-3; possibly TRBD2 for D (6 bases). CDR1 is SGHRS, CDR2 YFSETQ, per germline. CDR3 size: 15 residues. V was trimmed by 0 bases and J by 2 bases, leaving 10 bases between them. The CDR3 protein is CASSLERGFTDTQYF. The CDR3 DNA is TGCGCCAGCAGCTTGGAACGGGGGTTCACAGATACGCAGTATTTT.

With regard to this clonotype: A much larger clone differs from this one at a single base, so this may be a read error. The DNA for the CDR3 is TGTGCCGGCAGGTCCCTAAACACTGAAGCTTTCTTT. Protein product: CAGRSLNTEAFF. J is TRBJ1-1 and V is TRBV7-6; D is ambiguous. The germline CDR1 and CDR2 sequences are SGHVS and FNYEAQ. This CDR3 contains 12 residues.

The chain combines TRBV24-1 with TRBJ2-1, with D unclear. V lost 3 bases and J lost 9, with 11 bases in between. The CDR3 totals 13 residues. Germline values: CDR1 KGHDR, CDR2 SFDVKD. In DNA, the CDR3 is TGTGCCACCAGTGATCCTCGTAGTACTGAGCAGTTCTTC. Translated, it gives CATSDPRSTEQFF.

The V call is TRBV10-3, the J call TRBJ1-5, with 7 bases fitting TRBD1. Germline CDR1 and CDR2: ENHRY and SYGVKD. The CDR3 has 13 residues. Trimming cost V 5 bases and J 7 bases; bases outside gene matches: 5. CDR3 residues: CAISRQGDQPQHF. CDR3 bases: TGTGCCATCAGTCGACAGGGAGACCAGCCCCAGCATTTT.

V usage is TRBV5-1 and J usage is TRBJ2-1; no clear D. V lost 0 bases, J lost 0 bases, and 10 bases lay in between. This CDR3 contains 16 residues. Germline CDR1 is SGHRS and CDR2 is YFSETQ. The CDR3 here is CASSLGARSSYNEQFF. The CDR3 bases are TGCGCCAGCAGCTTGGGGGCTAGGAGCTCCTACAATGAGCAGTTCTTC. Full variable domain (rest looked up from reference TRBV5-1 and TRBJ2-1): KAGVTQTPRYLIKTRGQQVTLSCSPISGHRSVSWYQQTPGQGLQFLFEYFSETQRNKGNFPGRFSGRQFSNSRSEMNVSTLELGDSALYLCASSLGARSSYNEQFFGPGTRLTVL.